The 17 T cell receptor beta chains given below trace back to one sample, sequenced in a study of CD8 T cells in Susac syndrome. With random hexamers, roughly 0.5 to 1 ug RNA was reverse transcribed. TCRdb re-called the immunoSEQ multiplex PCR reads through MiXCR, storing one row per CDR3 protein. The sample carries some 100,000 distinct CDR3 sequences, 92% recorded once. The sequenced material came from CD4+ T cells from PBMCs. Receptors originate from a human donor in good health.

The chain is built from TRBV7-2 and TRBJ1-2; D is undetermined. V dropped 1 base and J dropped 2 bases, with 8 bases sitting between them. CDR1 is SGHTA, CDR2 FQGNSA, per germline. The CDR3 sequence is 14 residues long. The CDR3 sequence is CASSLERANYGYTF. The CDR3 coding sequence is TGTGCCAGCAGCTTAGAGCGGGCCAACTATGGCTACACCTTC.

V and J are TRBV11-3 and TRBJ2-1; 8 bases agree with TRBD2. CDR3 length: 14 residues. The V gene end was trimmed by 7 bases and the J gene end by 7 bases; junction bases not matched to a gene: 9. The germline gives CDR1 SGHNT, CDR2 YENEEA. The CDR3 is CASKAGAEGNEQFF. In DNA, the CDR3 is TGTGCCAGCAAAGCGGGAGCAGAAGGGAATGAGCAGTTCTTC.

In nucleotides, the CDR3 is TGCGCCAGCAGCTCGGGACTAGCGCCCAGCTCCTACAATGAGCAGTTCTTC. This translates into CASSSGLAPSSYNEQFF. This chain connects TRBV5-1 to TRBJ2-1, with 10 positions matching TRBD2. After removal of 3 bases from V and 0 bases from J, the junction contained 6 bases not matched to a gene. The CDR3 length is 17 residues. The germline V gene encodes CDR1 SGHRS and CDR2 YFSETQ.

The chain links TRBV5-1 to TRBJ1-1; D possibly corresponds to TRBD1 (5 bases). Deletions cut 6 bases from V and 4 bases from J, with 16 bases between. This CDR3 spans 14 amino acids. CDR1 SGHRS and CDR2 YFSETQ come from the germline V gene. The CDR3 reads CASNHVQGRTEAFF. Written as DNA, the CDR3 is TGCGCCAGCAACCACGTGCAGGGACGCACTGAAGCTTTCTTT.

The chain combines TRBV19 with TRBJ1-2; D unclear. Looked up from germline, CDR1 is LNHDA and CDR2 is SQIVND (reference sequence). Trimming cost V 0 bases and J 2 bases, with 10 bases left between them. This CDR3 contains 15 residues. CDR3 sequence reads: CASSIEGTENYGYTF. CDR3 nucleotides: TGTGCCAGTAGTATAGAGGGAACGGAGAACTATGGCTACACCTTC.

This sequence joins TRBV7-2 and TRBJ1-6; D is perhaps TRBD1 (5 bases). The CDR3 loop spans 15 amino acids. CDR1 and CDR2 from the germline V gene are SGHTA and FQGNSA. Trimming removed 4 bases at V and 9 bases at J, with 16 bases between. CDR3 sequence reads: CASSYTRDPSSPLHF. Written as DNA, the CDR3 is TGTGCCAGCAGCTATACCCGGGACCCGAGTTCACCCCTCCACTTT.

V usage is TRBV5-1 and J usage is TRBJ1-1, with a weak D call TRBD1 (6 bases). Trimming left V 6 bases short and J 4 bases short, with 19 bases between. CDR1 and CDR2 from the germline V gene are SGHRS and YFSETQ. The CDR3 extends over 15 amino acids. The CDR3 protein is CASIPGQERATEAFF. The DNA for the CDR3 is TGCGCCAGCATACCGGGACAAGAGCGAGCCACTGAAGCTTTCTTT.

The V and J genes are TRBV7-9 and TRBJ1-1; no clear D gene. Trimming removed 5 bases at V and 4 bases at J, with 14 bases between. This CDR3 region has 14 residues. CDR1 and CDR2 from the germline V gene are SEHNR and FQNEAQ (reference sequence). CDR3 DNA: TGTGCCAGCAGCCCTGAGAGTGCCACCACTGAAGCTTTCTTT. It translates to CASSPESATTEAFF.

This chain uses TRBV7-2 with TRBJ1-1; D not certain. The germline V and J ends were trimmed by 2 bases and 1 base, with 8 bases remaining between them. Germline V gene data show CDR1 as SGHTA and CDR2 as FQGNSA. The CDR3 is 14 amino acids. This CDR3 is CASSLRRQNTEAFF. The DNA for the CDR3 is TGTGCCAGCAGCTTAAGGCGTCAGAACACTGAAGCTTTCTTT.

V is TRBV9 and J is TRBJ1-5, with D unresolved. V lost 3 bases and J lost 5, with 15 bases in between. Germline V gene data show CDR1 as SGDLS and CDR2 as YYNGEE. The CDR3 contains 15 residues. CDR3 protein: CASSESNSEHQPQHF. For the CDR3, the DNA is TGTGCCAGCAGCGAGAGTAATTCGGAACATCAGCCCCAGCATTTT.

This rearrangement joins TRBV6-2 or TRBV6-3 to TRBJ1-2; D may be TRBD1 (6 bases). V lost 8 bases to trimming and J lost 2 bases, with 12 bases between them. The CDR3 covers 13 residues. The V gene's germline CDR1 is MNHEY and CDR2 SVGEGT. The CDR3 DNA reads TGTGCCAGCCTTACAGGGAGCAACTATGGCTACACCTTC. Translation gives CASLTGSNYGYTF.

The genes are TRBV7-9 and TRBJ1-1, with 8 nucleotides matching TRBD1. The CDR3 spans 15 residues. The germline V gene has CDR1 SEHNR and CDR2 FQNEAQ (reference sequence). The V segment lost 6 bases and the J segment 1 base; nucleotides outside the gene matches: 7. This chain's CDR3 is CASRQGGTGNTEAFF. In DNA, the CDR3 is TGTGCCAGCAGACAAGGGGGGACAGGGAACACTGAAGCTTTCTTT.

This sequence joins TRBV7-9 and TRBJ2-1; TRBD1 agrees at 7 bases. V lost 6 bases to trimming and J lost 8 bases; unmatched junction nucleotides: 10. Per germline, CDR1 SEHNR and CDR2 FQNEAQ (reference sequence). This CDR3 is 14 amino acids long. The CDR3 is CASRPTLQGDEQFF. For the CDR3, the DNA is TGTGCCAGCAGACCTACGCTTCAGGGGGATGAGCAGTTCTTC.

This chain connects TRBV7-8 to TRBJ1-5, with D possibly being TRBD1 (6 bases). Germline lookup yields CDR1 SGHVS and CDR2 FQNEAQ. The CDR3 is made up of 14 amino acids. Deletions cut 5 bases from V and 9 bases from J, with 17 bases between. CDR3 region: CASSLRGGARPQHF. CDR3 coding DNA: TGTGCCAGCAGCCTAAGGGGGGGGGCGAGGCCCCAGCATTTT.

This chain uses TRBV10-2 with TRBJ2-2, with D perhaps TRBD1 (5 bases). The CDR3 runs 14 residues. Germline lookup yields CDR1 WSHSY and CDR2 SAAADI. Between the trimmed V and J ends, which lost 7 bases and 1 base, there was a span of 10 bases. In nucleotides, the CDR3 is TGCGCCAGCACGATCGGACAGAACACCGGGGAGCTGTTTTTT. Residues: CASTIGQNTGELFF.

This rearrangement joins TRBV7-9 to TRBJ1-5; D might be TRBD1 (6 bases). Germline V CDR1 and CDR2: SEHNR, FQNEAQ (reference sequence). Trimming cost V 5 bases and J 3 bases, with 20 bases left between them. This CDR3 is built from 17 residues. CDR3 nucleotides: TGTGCCAGCAGCCCAGACATAGTTTCAGGGGTCAATCAGCCCCAGCATTTT. The encoded protein is CASSPDIVSGVNQPQHF.

CDR3 sequence: CASLVELNTGELFF. CDR3 DNA: TGTGCCAGCCTCGTGGAACTGAACACCGGGGAGCTGTTTTTT. The chain combines TRBV6-5 with TRBJ2-2; no clear D gene. The germline CDR1 and CDR2 sequences are MNHEY and SVGAGI. Deletions cut 8 bases from V and 1 base from J, with 11 bases between. There are 14 residues in the CDR3.